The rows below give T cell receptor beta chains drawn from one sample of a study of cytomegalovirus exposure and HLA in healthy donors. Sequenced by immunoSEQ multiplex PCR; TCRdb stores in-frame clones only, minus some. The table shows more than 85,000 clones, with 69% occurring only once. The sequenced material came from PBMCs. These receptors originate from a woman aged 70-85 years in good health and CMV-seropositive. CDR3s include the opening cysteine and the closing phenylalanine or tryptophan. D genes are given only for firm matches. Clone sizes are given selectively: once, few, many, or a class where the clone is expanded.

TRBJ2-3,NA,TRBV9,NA,TGTGCCAGCAGCGCCTATAGCTCCACAGATACGCAGTATTTT,CASSAYSSTDTQYF
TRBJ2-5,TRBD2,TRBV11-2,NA,TGTGCCAGCAGCTTAGAGCGGGGGGTACAAGAGACCCAGTACTTC,CASSLERGVQETQYF
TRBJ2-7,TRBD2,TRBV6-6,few,TGTGCCAGCAGTTACGGGGCGGGGGTAGCCTACGAGCAGTACTTC,CASSYGAGVAYEQYF
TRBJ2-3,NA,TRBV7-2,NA,TGTGCCAGCAGCCTCCAAAGCGGGTCTACAGATACGCAGTATTTT,CASSLQSGSTDTQYF
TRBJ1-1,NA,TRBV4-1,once,TGCGCCAGCAGCCAAGTAGGGGGTCACCCTGAAGCTTTCTTT,CASSQVGGHPEAFF
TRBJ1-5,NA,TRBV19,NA,TGTGCCAGTAGTGCGACAGAGGTTCCGCCCCAGCATTTT,CASSATEVPPQHF
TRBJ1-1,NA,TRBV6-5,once,TGTGCCAGCAGCCTCAAAATTAGTGGTGAAGCTTTCTTT,CASSLKISGEAFF
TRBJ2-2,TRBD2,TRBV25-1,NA,TGTGCCAGCAGTGACAGGGTGGCGGGGGTTAACACCGGGGAGCTGTTTTTT,CASSDRVAGVNTGELFF
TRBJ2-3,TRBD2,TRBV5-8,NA,TGTGCCAGCAGCTCCTCCGGGACTAGCTACCGTACGCAGTATTTT,CASSSSGTSYRTQYF
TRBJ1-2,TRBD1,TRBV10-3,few,TGTGCCATCAGTTTAGACAGGGGCTACTATGGCTACACCTTC,CAISLDRGYYGYTF
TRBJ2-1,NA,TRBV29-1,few,TGCAGCGTCTACAGGGAGAACTCCTACAATGAGCAGTTCTTC,CSVYRENSYNEQFF
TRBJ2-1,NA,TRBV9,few,TGTGCCAGCAGCGCCTCCGGACAGACCTACAATGAGCAGTTCTTC,CASSASGQTYNEQFF
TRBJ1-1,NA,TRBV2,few,TGTGCCAGCAGTGAGAACACCTACACTGAAGCTTTCTTT,CASSENTYTEAFF
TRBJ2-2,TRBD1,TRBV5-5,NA,TGTGCCAGCAGCTTCCAGGGGGCCGGGGAGCTGTTTTTT,CASSFQGAGELFF
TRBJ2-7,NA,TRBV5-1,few,TGCGCCAGCAGCTTAGGAGGGGTGACAAACGAGCAGTACTTC,CASSLGGVTNEQYF
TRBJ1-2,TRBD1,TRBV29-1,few,TGCAGCGTTGAAGAGAAGACAGGGTTGATCGGCTACACCTTC,CSVEEKTGLIGYTF
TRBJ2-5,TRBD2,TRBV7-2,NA,TGTGCCAGCAGCTCCCGTAGCGGGGGGGCAGAGACCCAGTACTTC,CASSSRSGGAETQYF
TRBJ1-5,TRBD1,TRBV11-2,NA,TGTGCCAGCAGCTGGGGGGGACAGGGGGTCTCTTTCCCCCAGCATTTT,CASSWGGQGVSFPQHF
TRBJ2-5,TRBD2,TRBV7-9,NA,TGTGCCAGCAGCTCAAGACTAGCGACCCTTCAAGAGACCCAGTACTTC,CASSSRLATLQETQYF
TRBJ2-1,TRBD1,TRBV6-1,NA,TGTGCCAGCAGTGTCACAGGGGGCGATGAGCAGTTCTTC,CASSVTGGDEQFF
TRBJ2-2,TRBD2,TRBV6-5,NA,TGTGCCAGCAGTTTCCGACTAGCGACGACCGGGGAGCTGTTTTTT,CASSFRLATTGELFF
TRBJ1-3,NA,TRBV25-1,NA,TGTGCCAGCAGTCCACTCACAGGCCTCTCTGGAAACACCATATATTTT,CASSPLTGLSGNTIYF
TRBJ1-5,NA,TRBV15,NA,TGTGCCACCAGCAGCTTCCGGGTTGGCAATCAGCCCCAGCATTTT,CATSSFRVGNQPQHF
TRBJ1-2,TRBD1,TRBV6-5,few,TGTGCCAGCAGTTACTCGGCACAGGGGGCGCGCGGCTACACCTTC,CASSYSAQGARGYTF
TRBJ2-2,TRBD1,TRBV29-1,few,TGCAGCGTTAGGGACAGGGTAAACACCGGGGAGCTGTTTTTT,CSVRDRVNTGELFF
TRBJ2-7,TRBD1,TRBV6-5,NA,TGTGCCAGCAAGGGGGCCTTGGAGCAGTACTTC,CASKGALEQYF
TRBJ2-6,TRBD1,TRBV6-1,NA,TGTGCCAGCAGTGGACAGGGCTCTGGGGCCAACGTCCTGACTTTC,CASSGQGSGANVLTF
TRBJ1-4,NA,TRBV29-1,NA,TGCAGCGTTGAAGATATGGGCAGGGAACGGTCGGGACTGTTTTTT,CSVEDMGRERSGLFF
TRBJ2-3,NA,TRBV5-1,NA,TGCGCCAGCAGGCTTGGGACTGGCACAGATACGCAGTATTTT,CASRLGTGTDTQYF
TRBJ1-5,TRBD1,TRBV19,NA,TGTGCCAGTAGTATTCAACAGGGGGTTGGCCAGCCCCAGCATTTT,CASSIQQGVGQPQHF
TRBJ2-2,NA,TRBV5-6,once,TGTGCCAGCAGCTGGGGGGGGCGACTTAACACCGGGGAGCTGTTTTTT,CASSWGGRLNTGELFF
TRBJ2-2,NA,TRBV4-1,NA,TGCGCCAGACACAGGGTATTTGGGACCGGGGAGCTGTTTTTT,CARHRVFGTGELFF
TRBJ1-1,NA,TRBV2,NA,TGTGCCAGCAGCGCAACAGGGTGGAACACTGAAGCTTTCTTT,CASSATGWNTEAFF
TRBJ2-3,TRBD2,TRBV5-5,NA,TGTGCCAGCAGCTTTCAGGGGACTAGCGGCACAGATACGCAGTATTTT,CASSFQGTSGTDTQYF
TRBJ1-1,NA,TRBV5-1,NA,TGCGCCAGCAGCTCCTACGGGGCTGAAGCTTTCTTT,CASSSYGAEAFF
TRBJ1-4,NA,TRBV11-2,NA,TGTGCCAGCAGCTTAGAAGGCAGGGGTCGCGAAAAACTGTTTTTT,CASSLEGRGREKLFF
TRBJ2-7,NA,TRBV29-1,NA,TGCAGCGTTGAAACAGGGATCGGCGAGCAGTACTTC,CSVETGIGEQYF
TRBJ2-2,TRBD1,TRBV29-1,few,TGCAGCGTTGTACAGGGGCCTTCGAACACCGGGGAGCTGTTTTTT,CSVVQGPSNTGELFF
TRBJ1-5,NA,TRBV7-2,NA,TGTGCCAGCAGCCCGGAGGCGGTTCAGCCCCAGCATTTT,CASSPEAVQPQHF
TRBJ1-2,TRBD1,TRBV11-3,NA,TGTGCCAGCAGCCTTGGACAGGGACTTAACTATGGCTACACCTTC,CASSLGQGLNYGYTF
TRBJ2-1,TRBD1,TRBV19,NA,TGTGCCAGTAGTATAGTAGTACAGGGGGCGGTTGATGAGCAGTTCTTC,CASSIVVQGAVDEQFF
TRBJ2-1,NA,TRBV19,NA,TGTGCCAGTAGTATCAGAGTTAATTGGCTTTCGGGCAATGAGCAGTTCTTC,CASSIRVNWLSGNEQFF
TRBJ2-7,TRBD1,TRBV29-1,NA,TGCAGCGTTGAAGGCCTCGGTATGGGGACAGGGCAGTACTTC,CSVEGLGMGTGQYF
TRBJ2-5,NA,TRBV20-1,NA,TGCAGTGCTTTCAGGGAGACCCAGTACTTC,CSAFRETQYF
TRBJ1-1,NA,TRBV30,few,TGTGCCTGGAGTGTACTTGGGGGCTTGAACACTGAAGCTTTCTTT,CAWSVLGGLNTEAFF